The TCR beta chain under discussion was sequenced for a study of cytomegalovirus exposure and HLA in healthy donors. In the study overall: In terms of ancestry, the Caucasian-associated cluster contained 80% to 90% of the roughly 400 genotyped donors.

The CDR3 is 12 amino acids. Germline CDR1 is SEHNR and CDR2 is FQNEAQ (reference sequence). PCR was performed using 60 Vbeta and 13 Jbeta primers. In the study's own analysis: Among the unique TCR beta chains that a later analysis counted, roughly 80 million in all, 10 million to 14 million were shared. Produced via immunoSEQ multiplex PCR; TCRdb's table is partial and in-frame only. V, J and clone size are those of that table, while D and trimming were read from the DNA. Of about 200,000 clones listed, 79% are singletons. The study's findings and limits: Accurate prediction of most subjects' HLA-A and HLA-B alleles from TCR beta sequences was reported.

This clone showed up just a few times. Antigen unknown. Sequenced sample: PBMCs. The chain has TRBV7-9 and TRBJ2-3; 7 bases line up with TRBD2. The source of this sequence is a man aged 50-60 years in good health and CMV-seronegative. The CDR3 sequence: CASGLSTDTQYF. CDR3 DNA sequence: TGTGCTAGCGGGCTTAGCACAGATACGCAGTATTTT.